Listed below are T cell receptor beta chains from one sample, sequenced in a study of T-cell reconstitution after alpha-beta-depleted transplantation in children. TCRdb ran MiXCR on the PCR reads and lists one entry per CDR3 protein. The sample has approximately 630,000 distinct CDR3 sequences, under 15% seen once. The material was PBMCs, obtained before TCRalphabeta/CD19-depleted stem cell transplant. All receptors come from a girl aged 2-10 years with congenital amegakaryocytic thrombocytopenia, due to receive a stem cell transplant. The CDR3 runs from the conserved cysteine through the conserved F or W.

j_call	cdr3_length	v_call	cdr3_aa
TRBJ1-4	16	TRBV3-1	CASSQDVHRGQEKLFF
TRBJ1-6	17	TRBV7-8	CASSSGAGSSYNSPLHF
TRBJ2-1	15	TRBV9	CASSSSGRETNEQFF
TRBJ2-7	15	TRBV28	CASSFEGRVINEQYF
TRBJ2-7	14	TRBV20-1	CSASPQGNIDKQYF
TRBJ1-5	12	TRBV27	CASGLGNQPQHF
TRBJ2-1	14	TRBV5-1	CASSLEGLYNEQFF
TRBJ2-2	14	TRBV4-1	CASSQVATAGELFF
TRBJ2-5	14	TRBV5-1	CASSLGYPGETQYF
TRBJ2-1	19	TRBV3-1	CASSKNIAGGLTWGDEQFF
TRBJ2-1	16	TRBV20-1	CSARGRVGTDHNEQFF
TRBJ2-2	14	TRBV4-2	CASSQREDTGELFF
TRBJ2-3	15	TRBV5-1	CASSLWEGSTDTQYF
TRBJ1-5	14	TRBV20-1	CSAVNPLGNQPQHF
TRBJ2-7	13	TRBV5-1	CASSASQGNEQYF
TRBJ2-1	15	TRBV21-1	CASSEMDRLYNEQFF
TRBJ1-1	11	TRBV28	CASSFLAEAFF